This T cell receptor beta chain was captured by sequencing in a study of glioma-infiltrating T cells (TCRdb year 2016). Some background on the complete study: Sequencing of TCR alpha- and beta-chain repertoires was performed on glioma tissue, on non-neoplastic brain tissue, and on matched peripheral blood mononuclear cells. To measure how far tissue and blood T-cell populations diverged, each tissue-infiltrating repertoire was compared against the peripheral blood repertoire of the same patient. The paired cohort was made up of three low-grade glioma patients, 7 to 9 primary glioblastoma patients and three non-glioma patients who contributed non-neoplastic brain tissue.

As for this clonotype: It has no known antigen specificity. Its ends do not fully match the called genes, so a read error is possible.

The iRepertoire nested amplicon-rescue multiplex PCR (arm-PCR) platform was used to amplify TCR alpha and beta CDR3 regions from RNA. For one-step reverse transcription and amplification, about 100-450 ng of tissue mRNA or PBMC total RNA was used as input. After bead purification, a secondary multiplex PCR added Illumina adapters, and libraries were gel-purified between 200 and 400 bp. The libraries contained internal 6-nucleotide barcodes that were used for demultiplexing. Libraries were sequenced on an Illumina MiSeq with 2x220 or 2x250 nucleotide paired-end reads. On the study's bioinformatics: Paired reads were merged using FLASH 1.2.11 and were aligned to the GRCh37 human genome using BWA-MEM, after which TRA and TRB reads were extracted. An IMGT-derived reference of cassette sequences and CDR3 motifs, with pseudogenes included, was used for V and J assignment. Three-frame translation of reads was performed, and productive CDR3s were defined as those with a C...FGXG motif and no stop codons. Unique combinations of V-J cassette pair and CDR3 amino acid sequence were defined as clonotypes. Hamming distance filtering was applied to reads, with thresholds set by the sequence error rate of each sample in mapped regions. TCRdb reworked the public reads: Q25 trimming with fastp, MiXCR clone assembly, productive beta chains retained. Rows are unified per CDR3 protein, each entry keeping the most common DNA and genes. The V and J calls reflect TCRdb's pipeline rather than the authors' work. In this sample the table shows some 12,000 distinct CDR3 sequences, around 27% of which occur a single time. Jointly, the top ten make up 42% of the sample.

Points the paper makes about the study in general: The group comparisons were based on small numbers of patients: three non-neoplastic, three low-grade glioma and about eight glioblastoma patients. VJ-independent divergence between tissue and blood was below expectation in non-neoplastic patients but above expectation in all gliomas, especially low-grade gliomas. Very few CDR3 sequences were shared between tissue and blood, attributed to high CDR3 diversity and limited sampling.

Inclusive of the bounding cysteine and phenylalanine, the CDR3 is 16 residues long. Only CDR3 DNA is held: 48 bases, read in frame from base 1. The CDR1 and CDR2 encoded by the germline V gene (reference sequence) are SGHKS and YYEKEE. This receptor was identified in a human donor with low-grade glioma or glioblastoma, undergoing nonglioma brain surgery, or in good health (not recorded which). Sequenced input: glioma tissue, nonneoplastic brain tissue, or PBMCs (not recorded which). The chain uses TRBV5-5 and TRBJ2-3; the D call is tentative, TRBD1 or TRBD2, as each matches 6 bases. The DNA sequence follows: TGCGCCAGCAGCTGGGGGGCGCGGATTAGCACAGATACGCAGTATTTT. It translates as CASSWGARISTDTQYF.